This T cell receptor beta chain was documented in a study of T cells in Graves' hyperthyroidism and ophthalmopathy. Based on clinical symptoms, serum thyroxine and TRAb, thyroid ultrasound and orbital computed tomography, diagnoses were reached. TCR beta CDR3 region amplification was performed from RNA transcripts. Initially, a first-round RT-PCR of the TCR CDR3 employed the HTBI primer set. TCRdb processed the multiplex PCR reads anew with MiXCR; each CDR3 protein has one entry. The repertoire includes approximately 720,000 distinct CDR3 sequences, around 19% of them detected once, and 16% sits in the top ten. Input material: blood. This TCR came from a woman aged 45-65 years with Graves' hyperthyroidism that later progressed to Graves' ophthalmopathy.

As DNA, the CDR3 is TGTGCCAGCAGCTTAGCCAGTTCGGCCGGCTACACCTTC. Translation: CASSLASSAGYTF. V is TRBV7-8 and J is TRBJ1-2; D ambiguous. V lost 0 bases and J lost 8, with 10 bases in between. Per germline, CDR1 SGHVS and CDR2 FQNEAQ. CDR3 size: 13 residues.